Listed below are T cell receptor beta chains from one sample, sequenced in a study of T-cell memory formation after mild COVID-19. MiXCR was run by TCRdb on the 5' RACE reads, yielding one entry per CDR3 protein. The sample has about 560,000 distinct CDR3 sequences, less than 25% seen once. Sequencing used PBMCs or a T cell subset sorted from them (not recorded which). Receptor source: an adult woman who had mild COVID-19 (a few samples of this study predate the infection). Cell type and time point are not known. The conserved cysteine and the conserved F or W are not part of the CDR3 here.

v_call: TRBV6-4
j_call: TRBJ2-1
cdr3_aa: ASSDSGGKGYNEQF

v_call: TRBV12-3/TRBV12-4
j_call: TRBJ1-2
cdr3_aa: ASSPAPNYGYT

v_call: TRBV14
j_call: TRBJ2-5
cdr3_aa: ASSSVWGPGLAQETQY

v_call: TRBV6-1
j_call: TRBJ1-1
cdr3_aa: ASRDLNRVSTEAF

v_call: TRBV24-1
j_call: TRBJ2-1
cdr3_aa: ATSDQTSGSGANEQF

v_call: TRBV5-1
j_call: TRBJ2-2
cdr3_aa: ASSLQGGGPGGELF

v_call: TRBV7-9
j_call: TRBJ2-1
cdr3_aa: ASKPLDRNNEQF

v_call: TRBV7-2
j_call: TRBJ2-7
cdr3_aa: ASSSSVPNYSEQY

v_call: TRBV29-1
j_call: TRBJ2-5
cdr3_aa: SVGGLAKETQY

v_call: TRBV6-5
j_call: TRBJ2-3
cdr3_aa: ASSLVMTGGYTQY

v_call: TRBV7-2
j_call: TRBJ2-7
cdr3_aa: ASSPLWTREAGEQY

v_call: TRBV7-8
j_call: TRBJ2-3
cdr3_aa: ASSTGGLADTQY

v_call: TRBV27
j_call: TRBJ2-1
cdr3_aa: ASSFRNGLAGEGSYNEQF

v_call: TRBV5-1
j_call: TRBJ2-1
cdr3_aa: ASSGPGQGAQNEQF

v_call: TRBV24-1
j_call: TRBJ2-7
cdr3_aa: ATSDHASGSEQY

v_call: TRBV6-1
j_call: TRBJ2-1
cdr3_aa: ASIKNLRNPYNEQF

v_call: TRBV7-9
j_call: TRBJ1-1
cdr3_aa: ASRPRSGDTEAF

v_call: TRBV9
j_call: TRBJ1-3
cdr3_aa: ASAGEEISGNTIY

v_call: TRBV3-1
j_call: TRBJ2-7
cdr3_aa: ASSQEGGALSYEQY

v_call: TRBV12-3/TRBV12-4
j_call: TRBJ1-1
cdr3_aa: ASRSNTGGTEAF

v_call: TRBV7-9
j_call: TRBJ2-7
cdr3_aa: ASSSAGVFTGDEQY

v_call: TRBV4-3
j_call: TRBJ2-1
cdr3_aa: ASSQSQGALDEQF

v_call: TRBV15
j_call: TRBJ1-5
cdr3_aa: ATSRHPGPRFGQPQH

v_call: TRBV7-9
j_call: TRBJ1-2
cdr3_aa: ASSASLGTYGYT

v_call: TRBV4-3
j_call: TRBJ2-5
cdr3_aa: ASSLVWQEETQY

v_call: TRBV20-1
j_call: TRBJ2-3
cdr3_aa: SATLAAYTDTQY

v_call: TRBV2
j_call: TRBJ2-7
cdr3_aa: ASILDQLEQY

v_call: TRBV5-1
j_call: TRBJ1-1
cdr3_aa: ASSFGTEIMNTEAF

v_call: TRBV5-6
j_call: TRBJ2-7
cdr3_aa: ASLRTARSNEQY

v_call: TRBV7-9
j_call: TRBJ2-3
cdr3_aa: ASSLELAGTDTQY

v_call: TRBV20-1
j_call: TRBJ2-7
cdr3_aa: SAAGGRSGEQY

v_call: TRBV4-3
j_call: TRBJ2-7
cdr3_aa: ASSQGQTSSYEQY

v_call: TRBV6-5
j_call: TRBJ1-2
cdr3_aa: ASSYSAQAEGYT